The 32 T cell receptor beta chains in this list originate from one sample, sequenced in a study of human T cells and chemical hapten exposure. Time point: pre-sensitization, week 0. As for treatment: therapeutic diphenylcyclopropenone sensitization with weekly scalp DPC. Each CDR3 protein is one row after TCRdb ran MiXCR on the RACE reads. This sample has 150,000 to 200,000 distinct CDR3 sequences, with under 35% found just once. The starting material was whole blood, obtained in connection with sensitization to the hapten diphenylcyclopropenone (DPC). Every receptor here comes from a woman in her thirties with alopecia areata. Some clones in this sample may be carry-over from other donors' samples.

This clonotype was counted between two and nine times. The chain is built from TRBV7-9 and TRBJ1-2; 7 bases align to TRBD1. Germline V gene sequence: CDR1 SEHNR, CDR2 FQNEAQ (reference sequence). The CDR3 extends over 12 amino acids. V shed 3 bases and J 8 bases; nucleotides not matched to a gene: 3. The CDR3 spells CASSLEGAGYTF. In DNA form, the CDR3 reads TGTGCCAGCAGCTTGGAGGGGGCCGGCTACACCTTC.

This rearrangement joins TRBV28 to TRBJ1-4; no clear D gene. V was trimmed by 5 bases and J by 3 bases, leaving 13 bases between them. The CDR3 consists of 15 residues. Per the germline V gene, CDR1 is MDHEN and CDR2 is SYDVKM. In DNA, the CDR3 is TGTGCCAGCAGTGCAAGGGTTGCAGCTAATGAAAAACTGTTTTTT. Residues: CASSARVAANEKLFF.

The genes are TRBV29-1 and TRBJ1-1; D is undetermined. This CDR3 comprises 11 residues. The germline gives CDR1 SQVTM, CDR2 ANQGSEA. V lost 6 bases, J lost 3 bases, and 8 bases lay in between. In DNA, the CDR3 is TGCAGCGTAATCATGGACACTGAAGCTTTCTTT. Encoded protein: CSVIMDTEAFF.

The chain joins TRBV7-9 to TRBJ1-1, with D unresolved. The CDR3 contains 15 residues. V was pared by 1 base and J by 0 bases, with 9 bases between. Germline V lookup: CDR1 SEHNR, CDR2 FQNEAQ (reference sequence). Here the CDR3 reads CASSLETGVNTEAFF. CDR3 nucleotide sequence: TGTGCCAGCAGCTTAGAGACGGGAGTGAACACTGAAGCTTTCTTT.

This clonotype was seen more than once but under ten times. J is TRBJ1-2 and V is TRBV29-1; TRBD1 aligns across 10 bases. J was trimmed by 3 bases and V by 6 bases; bases with no gene match: 4. In germline, CDR1 is SQVTM, CDR2 ANQGSEA. The CDR3 is made up of 13 amino acids. This chain's CDR3 is CSVKTGGDYGYTF. The CDR3, as DNA: TGCAGCGTAAAGACAGGGGGCGACTATGGCTACACCTTC. The whole variable domain, remainder taken from reference TRBV29-1 and TRBJ1-2, is SAVISQKPSRDICQRGTSLTIQCQVDSQVTMMFWYRQQPGQSLTLIATANQGSEATYESGFVIDKFPISRPNLTFSTLTVSNMSPEDSSIYLCSVKTGGDYGYTFGSGTRLTVV.

This clonotype appeared many times. The chain combines TRBV7-2 with TRBJ2-7; 7 nucleotides match TRBD1. J lost 0 bases, V lost 5 bases, and 1 base had no gene match. Per germline, CDR1 SGHTA and CDR2 FQGNSA. CDR3 size: 13 residues. The CDR3 region has the DNA TGTGCCAGCAGCCGGGACAGCTCCTACGAGCAGTACTTC. Its protein is CASSRDSSYEQYF. Drawing the rest from reference TRBV7-2 and TRBJ2-7, the complete variable domain is GAGVSQSPSNKVTEKGKDVELRCDPISGHTALYWYRQSLGQGLEFLIYFQGNSAPDKSGLPSDRFSAERTGGSVSTLTIQRTQQEDSAVYLCASSRDSSYEQYFGPGTRLTVT.

This clonotype has more than one count but fewer than ten. V is TRBV29-1 and J is TRBJ1-1; perhaps TRBD1 as D (5 bases). V was clipped by 7 bases and J by 1 base, with 16 bases between them. The CDR3 is 14 residues long. Germline assignment: CDR1 SQVTM and CDR2 ANQGSEA. Written as DNA, the CDR3 is TGCAGCGCCTTCCTGTACAGGAAGAACACTGAAGCTTTCTTT. This encodes CSAFLYRKNTEAFF.

The J gene is TRBJ1-5, the V gene TRBV28, with 9 bases lining up with TRBD1. The CDR3 runs 13 residues. CDR1 and CDR2 (germline): MDHEN, SYDVKM. The trim removed 6 bases at V and 9 bases at J, leaving 6 bases unmatched. CDR3 DNA sequence: TGTGCCAGCAGAGGACAGGGGCCTTGGCCCCAGCATTTT. It specifies CASRGQGPWPQHF.

The gene calls are TRBV28 and TRBJ1-5, with a tentative D call TRBD1 (5 bases). The CDR3 consists of 15 residues. Germline assignment: CDR1 MDHEN and CDR2 SYDVKM. V was trimmed by 1 base and J by 6 bases, leaving 13 bases between them. The CDR3 loop is CASSLFQGPIQPQHF. CDR3 nucleotides: TGTGCCAGCAGTTTATTCCAGGGCCCGATTCAGCCCCAGCATTTT.

This clonotype was counted between two and nine times. This rearrangement joins TRBV29-1 to TRBJ2-1; 10 bases map to TRBD2. CDR1 is SQVTM and CDR2 is ANQGSEA in the germline V gene. CDR3 length: 14 amino acids. V was pared by 2 bases and J by 10 bases, with 8 bases of the junction left unmatched. In nucleotides, the CDR3 is TGCAGCGTTGAAAAACTAGCGGGGTCGGGCGAGCAGTTCTTC. Amino acids: CSVEKLAGSGEQFF.

The chain is built from TRBV28 and TRBJ2-5; unclear D gene. CDR3 length: 11 residues. Germline V gene sequence: CDR1 MDHEN, CDR2 SYDVKM. The ends were cut back, 6 bases at V and 5 bases at J, with 7 bases in the middle. For the CDR3, the DNA is TGTGCCAGCAGCACAAGCGAGACCCAGTACTTC. This encodes CASSTSETQYF.

The chain uses TRBV29-1 and TRBJ2-7; perhaps TRBD2 as D (5 bases). The CDR3 has 11 residues. In germline, CDR1 is SQVTM, CDR2 ANQGSEA. V lost 1 base, J lost 5 bases, and 6 bases lay in between. In DNA, the CDR3 is TGCAGCGTTGAAGTCGGGAACGAGCAGTACTTC. It is translated as CSVEVGNEQYF.

The chain carries TRBV29-1 and TRBJ2-1; 9 bases agree with TRBD2. The V gene end was trimmed by 7 bases and the J gene end by 3 bases; junction bases not matched to a gene: 7. The CDR3 consists of 14 residues. The germline CDR1 and CDR2 sequences are SQVTM and ANQGSEA. DNA for the CDR3: TGCAGCGCAGTAGCGGGAGTGGGCTACAATGAGCAGTTCTTC. Its protein product is CSAVAGVGYNEQFF.

This clonotype was counted a few times. The chain has TRBV7-2 and TRBJ2-1; tentatively, D is TRBD1 (5 bases). The germline CDR1 and CDR2 sequences are SGHTA and FQGNSA. The ends were cut back, 1 base at V and 10 bases at J, with 8 bases in the middle. The CDR3 runs 12 residues. The CDR3 nucleotides read TGTGCCAGCAGCTTAGGCAGGGTCGAGCAGTTCTTC. Translating it yields CASSLGRVEQFF. Drawing the rest from reference TRBV7-2 and TRBJ2-1, the complete variable domain is GAGVSQSPSNKVTEKGKDVELRCDPISGHTALYWYRQSLGQGLEFLIYFQGNSAPDKSGLPSDRFSAERTGGSVSTLTIQRTQQEDSAVYLCASSLGRVEQFFGPGTRLTVL.

This clonotype was observed a few times. Germline and junction disagree at one end, which may indicate a read error. V usage is TRBV12-3 or TRBV12-4 and J usage is TRBJ1-6; 9 positions match TRBD1. The CDR3 totals 19 residues. The CDR3 protein is CASTLGLGWTGEYNSPLHF. The CDR3 DNA reads as TGTGCCAGCACCCTCGGTCTAGGGTGGACAGGGGAGTATAACTCACCCCTCCACTTT.

The rearrangement joins TRBV28 to TRBJ1-5; D unclear. CDR1 and CDR2 (germline): MDHEN, SYDVKM. The CDR3 is 15 amino acids. V was pared by 4 bases and J by 0 bases, with 10 bases between. CDR3 sequence: CASSSTANSNQPQHF. CDR3 bases: TGTGCCAGCAGTTCAACAGCTAATAGCAATCAGCCCCAGCATTTT.

This clonotype occurred a few times. The genes are TRBV10-3 and TRBJ1-2; possible D gene TRBD1, 5 bases. The germline V gene encodes CDR1 ENHRY and CDR2 SYGVKD. The CDR3 covers 11 residues. The DNA of the CDR3 is TGTGTAACCGGGACCCAAGGGGGCTACACCTTC. Amino acid sequence: CVTGTQGGYTF.

The chain has TRBV20-1 and TRBJ1-1; tentatively, D is TRBD1 (5 bases). Deletions cut 6 bases from V and 6 bases from J, with 26 bases between. The germline gives CDR1 DFQATT, CDR2 SNEGSKA (reference sequence). The CDR3 loop spans 16 amino acids. The CDR3 loop is CSAKWSGQGRDSEAFF. The CDR3 DNA follows: TGCAGTGCCAAGTGGTCCGGGCAGGGTAGGGACTCTGAAGCTTTCTTT.

This clonotype was found a few times. CDR3 nucleotide sequence: TGCAGCGTTGTAACCGGGACAGGGGGTCAGCCCCAGCATTTT. Translating gives CSVVTGTGGQPQHF. V gene TRBV29-1 combines with J gene TRBJ1-5, with 11 bases lining up with TRBD1. The germline V gene has CDR1 SQVTM and CDR2 ANQGSEA. The V and J ends lost 4 bases and 6 bases, in that order; junction bases with no gene match: 5. The CDR3 runs to 14 residues.

This clonotype has a handful of counts. The gene calls are TRBV2 and TRBJ1-5; TRBD1 agrees at 9 bases. The J segment lost 7 bases and the V segment lost 6 bases, leaving 13 bases of the junction unmatched. Germline assignment: CDR1 SNHLY and CDR2 FYNNEI. This CDR3 has 16 residues. CDR3 nucleotide sequence: TGTGCCAGCAGCAATTCGGGGACAGGGAGGTGGCAGCCCCAGCATTTT. Translating gives CASSNSGTGRWQPQHF.

This clonotype was found a few times. The chain is built from TRBV10-3 and TRBJ1-2; maybe TRBD1 (5 bases). The V gene's germline CDR1 is ENHRY and CDR2 SYGVKD. The CDR3 has 13 residues. Trimming stripped 2 bases from V and 2 bases from J, with 6 bases between. The CDR3 region has the DNA TGTGCCATCAGTGAGGGACAAAACTATGGCTACACCTTC. Translating it yields CAISEGQNYGYTF.

This clonotype is a singleton in its sample. The gene calls are TRBV28 and TRBJ2-1; D call uncertain. The V end was cut by 5 bases, the J end by 7 bases, with 9 bases between. The CDR3 has 12 amino acids. The germline V gene encodes CDR1 MDHEN and CDR2 SYDVKM. Written as DNA, the CDR3 is TGTGCCAGCAGTCTAGGCTGGAATGAGCAGTTCTTC. Residues: CASSLGWNEQFF. The full variable domain, with the rest looked up from reference TRBV28 and TRBJ2-1, is DVKVTQSSRYLVKRTGEKVFLECVQDMDHENMFWYRQDPGLGLRLIYFSYDVKMKEKGDIPEGYSVSREKKERFSLILESASTNQTSMYLCASSLGWNEQFFGPGTRLTVL.

This clonotype appeared a few times. This chain connects TRBV12-3 or TRBV12-4 to TRBJ2-1; the match to TRBD2 covers 9 bases. V was clipped by 7 bases and J by 6 bases; unmatched bases: 7. This CDR3 is built from 14 residues. The CDR3 coding sequence is TGTGCCAGCACCTCTATAGCGGGGGTCAATGAGCAGTTCTTC. This translates into CASTSIAGVNEQFF.

The chain is built from TRBV7-2 and TRBJ2-4, with D possibly matching TRBD2 (7 bases). Germline V lookup: CDR1 SGHTA, CDR2 FQGNSA. This CDR3 has 13 amino acids. The V and J ends lost 7 bases and 6 bases respectively, with 13 bases between them. CDR3 protein: CASTGGTGNIQYF. In DNA form, the CDR3 reads TGTGCCAGCACGGGGGGCACGGGAAACATTCAGTACTTC.

This clonotype was seen ten or more times. The gene calls are TRBV28 and TRBJ1-5, with D tentatively TRBD1 (6 bases). This CDR3 region has 14 residues. Deletions cut 5 bases from V and 2 bases from J, with 10 bases between. Germline values: CDR1 MDHEN, CDR2 SYDVKM. CDR3 sequence reads: CASSLRTGNQPQHF. The CDR3, as DNA: TGTGCCAGCAGTCTCCGGACAGGCAATCAGCCCCAGCATTTT.

This clonotype was counted a few times. This chain uses TRBV9 with TRBJ2-2; unclear D gene. CDR1 and CDR2 from the germline V gene are SGDLS and YYNGEE. The V and J ends lost 0 bases and 3 bases respectively, with 3 bases between them. This CDR3 comprises 13 residues. The CDR3 here is CASSVDHTGELFF. The CDR3 DNA follows: TGTGCCAGCAGCGTAGACCACACCGGGGAGCTGTTTTTT.

The chain joins TRBV5-1 to TRBJ2-7, with 7 bases aligning to TRBD2. This CDR3 contains 14 residues. The germline V gene encodes CDR1 SGHRS and CDR2 YFSETQ. After removal of 4 bases from V and 0 bases from J, the junction contained 4 bases not matched to a gene. The CDR3 protein is CASSKTSTSYEQYF. The CDR3 nucleotides read TGCGCCAGCAGCAAGACTAGCACCTCCTACGAGCAGTACTTC.

The V call is TRBV19, the J call TRBJ2-2, with TRBD1 identical over 9 bases. This CDR3 is 14 amino acids long. Trimming at V came to 10 bases and at J to 3 bases, leaving 6 bases not matched to a gene. CDR1 and CDR2 (germline): LNHDA, SQIVND (reference sequence). The CDR3 bases are TGTGCCACCACTCGGACAGGGGACACCGGGGAGCTGTTTTTT. Protein product: CATTRTGDTGELFF. The full variable domain, in which reference TRBV19 and TRBJ2-2 provide the parts outside the CDR3, is DGGITQSPKYLFRKEGQNVTLSCEQNLNHDAMYWYRQDPGQGLRLIYYSQIVNDFQKGDIAEGYSVSREKKESFPLTVTSAQKNPTAFYLCATTRTGDTGELFFGEGSRLTVL.

The chain couples TRBV28 to TRBJ2-1; 7 positions match TRBD2. Germline-derived CDR1 and CDR2 are MDHEN and SYDVKM. V lost 3 bases to trimming and J lost 2 bases; unmatched junction nucleotides: 4. This CDR3 is built from 15 residues. In DNA, the CDR3 is TGTGCCAGCAGTTTGAGGGACTACCCCTACAATGAGCAGTTCTTC. Its translation is CASSLRDYPYNEQFF.

This clonotype was observed a single time. The chain carries TRBV6-2 or TRBV6-3 and TRBJ2-1, with 9 bases identical to TRBD2. In germline, CDR1 is MNHEY, CDR2 SVGEGT. V lost 2 bases to trimming and J lost 8 bases; unmatched junction nucleotides: 22. This CDR3 comprises 20 residues. CDR3 loop: CASSYEVAGNSGSRGDEQFF. The CDR3 DNA reads TGTGCCAGCAGTTACGAGGTTGCGGGAAATAGCGGGAGTAGGGGTGATGAGCAGTTCTTC.

V is TRBV7-2 and J is TRBJ2-1; the D gene is possibly TRBD2 (5 bases). This CDR3 is 16 amino acids long. The germline V gene has CDR1 SGHTA and CDR2 FQGNSA. V gave up 5 bases and J gave up 2 bases, with 16 bases separating them. Here the CDR3 reads CASSPRGAVPYNEQFF. DNA for the CDR3: TGTGCCAGCAGCCCCCGAGGAGCGGTTCCCTACAATGAGCAGTTCTTC.

The chain recombines TRBV6-6 with TRBJ1-1; D remains unclear. CDR1 is MNHNY, CDR2 SVGAGI, per germline (reference sequence). V dropped 4 bases and J dropped 2 bases, with 14 bases sitting between them. The CDR3 is 15 residues long. Here the CDR3 reads CASSFPHHLNTEAFF. CDR3 in DNA: TGTGCCAGCAGTTTCCCCCATCACCTTAACACTGAAGCTTTCTTT.